This TCR beta chain originates from a study of T cell responses to AZD1222 COVID-19 vaccine. Study context: Second doses were pooled across both intervals (about 4 or about 12 weeks).

General study results and limits: Spike-specific TCR breadth and depth rose after two AZD1222 doses. Females outnumbered males among donors, who were mostly white British; clonal diversity was possibly underestimated.

Using immunoSEQ multiplex PCR, the repertoire was profiled, and TCRdb retains in-frame clones only, with some absent. The data hold around 100,000 clones, with about nine tenths observed a single time. In the case of this clone: The antigen remains undetermined.

The source was peripheral blood, collected on day 0 of AZD1222 vaccination. The receptor was derived from an adult in good health.

CDR3 sequence: CASSLASGGTEAFF. CDR3 sequence (DNA): TGTGCCAGCAGTTTAGCGTCAGGGGGCACTGAAGCTTTCTTT. The chain is built from TRBV27 and TRBJ1-1, with TRBD1 identical over 7 bases. Germline V gene sequence: CDR1 MNHEY, CDR2 SMNVEV (reference sequence). Germline trimming cut 2 bases from V and 4 bases from J; bases unmatched to any gene: 4. This CDR3 has 14 amino acids.